This T cell receptor (beta chain) came from a study of beta chain features in type 1 diabetes. Expressed TCRB transcripts were sequenced, since all the RNA that had been isolated was reverse transcribed. Only in-frame clones appear in the TCRdb table, and some are missing; sequencing was by immunoSEQ multiplex PCR. The data show some 160,000 clones, 7.5% to 9.5% seen once. Losses at the gene ends were 6 bases for V and 5 bases for J; bases not matched to a gene: 4. The CDR3 consists of 13 residues. Germline V lookup: CDR1 KGHSH, CDR2 LQKENI. Blood was drawn once from each donor into heparinised tubes. The draws averaged around 110 mL.

The chain uses TRBV18 and TRBJ1-2, with TRBD1 matching over 9 bases. Sample: central memory CD4+ T cells from blood. The clonotype originates from a woman aged 18-30 years in good health. The CDR3 nucleotides are TGTGCCAGCTCCCTGGACAGGGGTTATGGCTACACCTTC. Protein product: CASSLDRGYGYTF.